The clone carrying this TCR beta chain has only one observation. The target antigen is unknown. The data are from a study of cytomegalovirus exposure and HLA in healthy donors. The CDR3 is 14 amino acids. Germline V gene sequence: CDR1 SGHRS, CDR2 YFSETQ. PCR involved 60 Vbeta and 13 Jbeta primers. The method was immunoSEQ multiplex PCR; TCRdb's version includes in-frame clones alone and lacks a portion of them. The sample holds fewer than 130,000 clones, 74% seen once. Overall study findings and caveats: The records held CMV serostatus as the only immune exposure information.

The J gene is TRBJ2-5, the V gene TRBV5-1; TRBD2 matches 8 bases. The closer fit of TRBJ2-7 to the DNA end suggests the J call may be wrong. The TCR sequence derives from a man over 45 in good health and CMV-seropositive. Sequencing was performed on PBMCs. CDR3 sequence (DNA): TGCGCCAGCAGCCCCGGGGGGGTCATCTACGAGCAGTACTTC. Protein product: CASSPGGVIYEQYF.